This T cell receptor beta chain originates from a study of neurological immune-mediated disorders. Using its own MiXCR run on the 5' RACE reads, TCRdb lists one record per CDR3 protein. The repertoire holds approximately 50,000 distinct CDR3 sequences, approximately 3.9% seen once, with 6.5% in the top ten. Looked up from germline, CDR1 is SQVTM and CDR2 is ANQGSEA. The CDR3 has 15 residues. V was clipped by 3 bases and J by 2 bases, with 14 bases between them. Study results and limitations: Phylogenetically, 18 of 34 multiple sclerosis patients' repertoires fell into one related-CDR3 cluster, a possible signature.

The unsorted libraries originated from 2 million PBMCs that had been stored at -80 C. This clonotype was seen ten or more times. Antigen specificity is unknown. The source material was PBMCs. The chain has TRBV29-1 and TRBJ2-1, with a possible D match to TRBD2 (5 bases). This TCR derives from a man between 60 and 75 years old with multiple sclerosis. CDR3 DNA sequence: TGCAGCGTTGATGGCCGGGAAAACACCTACAATGAGCAGTTCTTC. Protein: CSVDGRENTYNEQFF.